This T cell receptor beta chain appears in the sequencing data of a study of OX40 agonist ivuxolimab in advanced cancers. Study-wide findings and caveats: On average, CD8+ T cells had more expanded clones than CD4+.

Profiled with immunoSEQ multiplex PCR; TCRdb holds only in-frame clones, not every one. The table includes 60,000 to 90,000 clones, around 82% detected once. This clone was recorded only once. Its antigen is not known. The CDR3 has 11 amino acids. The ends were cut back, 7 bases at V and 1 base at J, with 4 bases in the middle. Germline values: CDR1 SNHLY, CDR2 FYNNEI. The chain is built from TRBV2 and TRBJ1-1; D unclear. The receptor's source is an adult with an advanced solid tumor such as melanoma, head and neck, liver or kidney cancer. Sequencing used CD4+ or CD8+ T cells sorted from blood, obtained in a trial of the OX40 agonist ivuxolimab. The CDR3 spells CASKTNTEAFF. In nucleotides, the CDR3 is TGTGCCAGCAAGACGAACACTGAAGCTTTCTTT.